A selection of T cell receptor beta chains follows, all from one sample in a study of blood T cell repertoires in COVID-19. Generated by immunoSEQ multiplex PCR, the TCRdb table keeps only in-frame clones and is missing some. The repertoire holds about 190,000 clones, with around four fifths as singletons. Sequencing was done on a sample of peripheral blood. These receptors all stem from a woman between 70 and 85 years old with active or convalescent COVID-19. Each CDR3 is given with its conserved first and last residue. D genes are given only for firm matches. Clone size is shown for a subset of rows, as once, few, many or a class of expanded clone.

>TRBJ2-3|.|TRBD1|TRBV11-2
CASSLSGDRADTQYF
TGTGCCAGCAGCTTGTCAGGGGACAGGGCAGATACGCAGTATTTT
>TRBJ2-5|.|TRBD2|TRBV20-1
CSASGTSAEKYGSYKTQYF
TGCAGTGCTAGTGGGACTAGCGCCGAGAAGTATGGTTCGTATAAGACCCAGTACTTC
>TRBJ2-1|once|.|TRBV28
CASLSQGPYNEQFF
TGTGCCAGCTTATCCCAGGGCCCCTACAATGAGCAGTTCTTC
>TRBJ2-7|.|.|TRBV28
CASSPPGEVYEQYF
TGTGCCAGCAGCCCCCCCGGGGAGGTCTACGAGCAGTACTTC
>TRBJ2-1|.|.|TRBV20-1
CSALVNNEQFF
TGCAGTGCTCTAGTAAACAATGAGCAGTTCTTC
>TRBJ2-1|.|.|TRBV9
CASSVATRRGNEQFF
TGTGCCAGCAGCGTAGCTACGAGGCGAGGTAATGAGCAGTTCTTC
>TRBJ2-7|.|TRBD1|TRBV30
CAWSHNRGDEQYF
TGTGCCTGGAGTCACAACAGGGGGGACGAGCAGTACTTC
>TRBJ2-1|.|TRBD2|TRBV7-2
CASSQGLLRPNEQFF
TGTGCCAGCAGCCAGGGACTACTACGCCCCAATGAGCAGTTCTTC
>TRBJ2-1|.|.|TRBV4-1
CASSQGGTNEQFF
TGCGCCAGCAGCCAAGGCGGGACCAATGAGCAGTTCTTC
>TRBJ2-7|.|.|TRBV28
CASSSGGGYEQYF
TGTGCCAGCAGTTCCGGCGGCGGGTACGAGCAGTACTTC
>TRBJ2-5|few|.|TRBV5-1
CASSLVGEETQYF
TGCGCCAGCAGCTTGGTAGGGGAAGAGACCCAGTACTTC
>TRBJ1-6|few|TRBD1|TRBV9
CASSGPDRDYSPLHF
TGTGCCAGCAGCGGACCTGACAGGGATTATTCACCCCTCCACTTT
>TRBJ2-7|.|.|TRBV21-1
CASSSPETGERSYEQYF
TGTGCCAGCAGCTCTCCTGAGACAGGGGAAAGATCCTACGAGCAGTACTTC